Each of the 14 T cell receptor beta chains below was sequenced from the same sample in a study of T cell changes during pregnancy in multiple sclerosis. Produced via immunoSEQ multiplex PCR; TCRdb's table is partial and in-frame only. The sample has around 48,000 clones, roughly nine tenths seen once. Material: CD8+ T cells from peripheral blood mononuclear cells, obtained before pregnancy. Receptor source: a female donor with multiple sclerosis, enrolled in a pregnancy study.

This clone was seen only once. The CDR3 protein is CASSLAEAGRTQETQYF. The DNA for the CDR3 is TGTGCCAGCAGCTTGGCCGAGGCTGGGAGGACCCAAGAGACCCAGTACTTC. The V call is TRBV5-6, the J call TRBJ2-5; a possible D gene is TRBD2 (6 bases). CDR1 and CDR2 from the germline V gene are SGHDT and YYEEEE. The CDR3 is 17 amino acids. Between the trimmed V and J ends, which lost 0 bases and 1 base, there was a span of 16 bases.

The rearrangement links TRBV30 to TRBJ2-7, with 7 bases matching TRBD2. CDR3 length equals 13 residues. CDR1 is GTSNPN, CDR2 SVGIG, per germline (reference sequence). V was clipped by 2 bases and J by 2 bases; unmatched bases: 3. The CDR3 here is CAWSPGTTYEQYF. The CDR3 DNA sequence: TGTGCCTGGAGTCCCGGGACTACCTACGAGCAGTACTTC.

The genes are TRBV11-1 and TRBJ2-1, with D possibly being TRBD1 (5 bases). There are 13 residues in the CDR3. Germline-derived CDR1 and CDR2 are SGHAT and FQDESV (reference sequence). The V and J ends lost 7 bases and 6 bases respectively, with 13 bases between them. The DNA for the CDR3 is TGTGCCAGCACAGGCTGGGGCTTCAATGAGCAGTTCTTC. Translated: CASTGWGFNEQFF.

The V gene is TRBV11-1, the J gene TRBJ1-1, with D maybe TRBD1 (6 bases). V dropped 7 bases and J dropped 4 bases, with 16 bases sitting between them. Germline V gives CDR1 SGHAT, CDR2 FQDESV (reference sequence). The CDR3 consists of 14 residues. CDR3 region: CASTNNGGFTEAFF. CDR3 bases: TGTGCCAGCACCAACAATGGGGGCTTCACTGAAGCTTTCTTT.

This clone came up once. The V call is TRBV14, the J call TRBJ2-2; 7 bases are shared with TRBD1. The CDR3 contains 17 residues. The J segment lost 2 bases and the V segment lost 1 base, leaving 7 bases of the junction unmatched. Germline V gene data show CDR1 as SGHDN and CDR2 as FVKESK. The CDR3 reads CASSQVRDRLNTGELFF. For the CDR3, the DNA is TGTGCCAGCAGCCAAGTCCGGGACAGACTTAACACCGGGGAGCTGTTTTTT.

The chain carries TRBV4-2 and TRBJ2-1; D is perhaps TRBD2 (7 bases). V shed 4 bases and J shed 7 bases, with 14 bases lying between them. This CDR3 contains 14 residues. Germline V lookup: CDR1 LGHNA, CDR2 YNFKEQ. CDR3 sequence reads: CASSLLGGANEQFF. CDR3 nucleotide sequence: TGTGCCAGCAGCCTCCTAGGGGGGGCAAATGAGCAGTTCTTC.

This rearrangement joins TRBV4-1 to TRBJ2-5, with 12 bases that match TRBD2. The CDR3 contains 16 residues. J was trimmed by 4 bases and V by 0 bases; bases with no gene match: 3. Germline CDR1 MGHRA, CDR2 YSYEKL. The CDR3 DNA is TGCGCCAGCAGCCAAGATCTAGCGGGGGGGGGAGAGACCCAGTACTTC. The encoded protein is CASSQDLAGGGETQYF.

The rearrangement joins TRBV29-1 to TRBJ1-2, with 10 bases matching TRBD1. Germline V CDR1 and CDR2: SQVTM, ANQGSEA. The CDR3 consists of 13 residues. Trimming removed 5 bases from V and 7 bases from J; junction bases left unmatched: 7. CDR3 region: CSVPGQGRSGYTF. The CDR3 DNA reads TGCAGCGTTCCGGGACAGGGGAGGAGTGGCTACACCTTC.

This chain joins TRBV7-3 and TRBJ2-2; no reliable D call. V shed 5 bases and J shed 3 bases, with 4 bases lying between them. Germline CDR1 reads SGHTA; CDR2 reads FQGTGA. This CDR3 is 12 amino acids long. Here the CDR3 DNA reads TGTGCCAGCAGCCACTACACCGGGGAGCTGTTTTTT. Translation gives CASSHYTGELFF.

The gene calls are TRBV9 and TRBJ1-2; tentatively, D is TRBD1 (6 bases). CDR3 length: 16 amino acids. Germline CDR1 SGDLS, CDR2 YYNGEE. V lost 3 bases to trimming and J lost 0 bases, with 15 bases between them. The chain's CDR3 is CASSGGRGGSNYGYTF. The CDR3 DNA is TGTGCCAGCAGCGGGGGACGTGGGGGCTCTAACTATGGCTACACCTTC. The variable domain in full, with the rest retrieved from reference TRBV9 and TRBJ1-2, is DSGVTQTPKHLITATGQRVTLRCSPRSGDLSVYWYQQSLDQGLQFLIQYYNGEERAKGNILERFSAQQFPDLHSELNLSSLELGDSALYFCASSGGRGGSNYGYTFGSGTRLTVV.

V usage is TRBV9 and J usage is TRBJ2-2; 9 bases line up with TRBD2. Germline V gene lookup returns CDR1 SGDLS and CDR2 YYNGEE. The CDR3 consists of 15 residues. V lost 4 bases, J lost 3 bases, and 4 bases stayed unmatched. In nucleotides, the CDR3 is TGTGCCAGCAGCATTAGCGGGGGATACACCGGGGAGCTGTTTTTT. This translates into CASSISGGYTGELFF.

The chain is built from TRBV27 and TRBJ2-3, with 9 nucleotides matching TRBD2. Per germline, CDR1 MNHEY and CDR2 SMNVEV (reference sequence). Losses at the gene ends were 3 bases for V and 1 base for J; bases not matched to a gene: 2. The CDR3 is 15 amino acids. The CDR3 region is CASSLVAGGTDTQYF. CDR3 coding DNA: TGTGCCAGCAGTTTGGTAGCGGGAGGCACAGATACGCAGTATTTT.

This chain joins TRBV14 and TRBJ2-7, with a tentative D call TRBD2 (6 bases). Trimming took off 5 bases at V and 3 bases at J, with 11 bases between the two ends. The germline V gene has CDR1 SGHDN and CDR2 FVKESK. The CDR3 is 13 residues long. The CDR3 is CASSWGVGYEQYF. The CDR3 region has the DNA TGTGCCAGCAGCTGGGGGGTGGGCTACGAGCAGTACTTC.

This clone has just one count. The rearrangement links TRBV7-2 to TRBJ2-5; 9 nucleotides agree with TRBD2. This CDR3 is built from 15 residues. V lost 1 base and J lost 4; bases outside the gene matches: 4. Germline lookup yields CDR1 SGHTA and CDR2 FQGNSA. This CDR3 is CASSLGRGGRETQYF. The CDR3 DNA follows: TGTGCCAGCAGCTTAGGGCGGGGGGGCCGAGAGACCCAGTACTTC.